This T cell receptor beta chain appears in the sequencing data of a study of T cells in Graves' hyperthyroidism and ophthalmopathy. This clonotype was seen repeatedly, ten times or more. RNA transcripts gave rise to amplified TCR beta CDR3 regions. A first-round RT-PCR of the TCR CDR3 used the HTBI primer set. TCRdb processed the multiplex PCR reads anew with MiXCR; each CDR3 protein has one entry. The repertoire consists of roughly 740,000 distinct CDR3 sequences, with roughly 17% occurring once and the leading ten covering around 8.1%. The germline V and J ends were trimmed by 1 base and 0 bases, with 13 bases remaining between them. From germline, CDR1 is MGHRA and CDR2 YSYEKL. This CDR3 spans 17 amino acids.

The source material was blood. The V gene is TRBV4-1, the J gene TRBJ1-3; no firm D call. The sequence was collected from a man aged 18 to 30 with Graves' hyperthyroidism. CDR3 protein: CASSQVLAWSSGNTIYF. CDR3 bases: TGCGCCAGCAGCCAAGTTCTAGCCTGGAGCTCTGGAAACACCATATATTTT.